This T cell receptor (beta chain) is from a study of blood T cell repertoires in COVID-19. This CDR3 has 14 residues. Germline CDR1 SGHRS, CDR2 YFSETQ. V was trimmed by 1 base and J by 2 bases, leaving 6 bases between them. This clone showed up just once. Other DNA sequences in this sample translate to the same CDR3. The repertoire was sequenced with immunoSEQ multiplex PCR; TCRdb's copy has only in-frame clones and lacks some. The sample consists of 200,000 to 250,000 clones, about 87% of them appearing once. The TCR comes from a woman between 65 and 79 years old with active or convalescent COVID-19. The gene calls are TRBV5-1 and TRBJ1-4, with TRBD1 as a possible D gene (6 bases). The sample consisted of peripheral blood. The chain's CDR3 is CASSLQGTNEKLFF. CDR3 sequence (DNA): TGCGCCAGCAGCTTGCAGGGGACTAATGAAAAACTGTTTTTT.